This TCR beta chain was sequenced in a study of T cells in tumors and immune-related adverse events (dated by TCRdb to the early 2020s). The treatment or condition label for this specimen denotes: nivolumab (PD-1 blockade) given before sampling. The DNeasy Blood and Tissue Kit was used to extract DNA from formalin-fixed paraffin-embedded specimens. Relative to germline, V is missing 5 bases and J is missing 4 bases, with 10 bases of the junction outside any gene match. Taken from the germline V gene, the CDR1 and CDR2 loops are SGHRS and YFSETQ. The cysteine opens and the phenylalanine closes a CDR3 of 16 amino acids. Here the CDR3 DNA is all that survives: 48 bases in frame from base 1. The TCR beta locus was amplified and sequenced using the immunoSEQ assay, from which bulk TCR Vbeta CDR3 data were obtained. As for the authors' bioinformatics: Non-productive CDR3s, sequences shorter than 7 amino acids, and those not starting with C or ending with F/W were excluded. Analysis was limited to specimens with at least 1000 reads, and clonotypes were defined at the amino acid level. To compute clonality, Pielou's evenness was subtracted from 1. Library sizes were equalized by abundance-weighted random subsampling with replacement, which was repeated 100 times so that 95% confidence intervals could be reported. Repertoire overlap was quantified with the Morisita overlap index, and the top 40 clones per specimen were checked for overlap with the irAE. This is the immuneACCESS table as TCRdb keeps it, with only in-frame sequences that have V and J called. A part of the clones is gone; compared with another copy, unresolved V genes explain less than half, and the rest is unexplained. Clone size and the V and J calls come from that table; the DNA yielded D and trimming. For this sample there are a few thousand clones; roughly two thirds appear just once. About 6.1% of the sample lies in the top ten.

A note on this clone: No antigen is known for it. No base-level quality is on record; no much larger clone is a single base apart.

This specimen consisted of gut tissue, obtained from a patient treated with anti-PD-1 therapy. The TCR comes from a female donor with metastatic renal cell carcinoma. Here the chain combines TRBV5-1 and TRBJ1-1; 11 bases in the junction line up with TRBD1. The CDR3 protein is CASRPLTGQGGTEAFF. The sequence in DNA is TGCGCCAGCAGACCACTTACGGGACAGGGGGGCACTGAAGCTTTCTTT.